The 18 T cell receptor beta chains below were found in one sample sequenced in a study of blood T cell repertoires in COVID-19. This table comes from immunoSEQ multiplex PCR, and its TCRdb copy is limited to in-frame clones, with some not included. This sample yields a few hundred thousand clones, of which around 82% are seen a single time; around 3.7% belongs to the top ten. Material for sequencing was PBMCs or T cells enriched from blood (not recorded which). The receptors derive from a man aged 45-65 years who had recovered from COVID-19.

Points on this clone: Other DNA sequences within the sample encode an identical CDR3. V and J are TRBV25-1 and TRBJ1-1, with 7 bases lining up with TRBD1. Germline V lookup: CDR1 MGHDK, CDR2 SYGVNS. V shed 9 bases and J 0 bases; nucleotides not matched to a gene: 4. This CDR3 region has 13 residues. The CDR3 DNA reads as TGTGCCAGTAGGGGACAGTTGAACACTGAAGCTTTCTTT. As protein: CASRGQLNTEAFF.

The V and J genes are TRBV3-1 (or the pseudogene TRBV3-2) and TRBJ1-2, with a possible D match to TRBD1 (6 bases). This CDR3 spans 12 amino acids. V was clipped by 4 bases and J by 8 bases, with 11 bases between them. Germline values: CDR1 LGHDT, CDR2 YNNKEL (reference sequence). This CDR3 reads CASSLSGEGYTF. The DNA of the CDR3 is TGTGCCAGCAGCCTTTCAGGGGAAGGCTACACCTTC.

The CDR3 region is CATSRSLAGSLSTDTQYF. CDR3 DNA: TGTGCCACCAGCAGAAGCCTAGCGGGGTCCTTGAGCACAGATACGCAGTATTTT. The chain couples TRBV15 to TRBJ2-3; 9 bases line up with TRBD2. V lost 2 bases to trimming and J lost 0 bases; unmatched junction nucleotides: 9. This CDR3 has 18 amino acids. Germline values: CDR1 LNHNV, CDR2 YYDKDF (reference sequence).

This clone is labeled medium-sized (0.01 to 0.1%). The V call is TRBV6-4, the J call TRBJ2-3; D ambiguous. V lost 5 bases to trimming and J lost 0 bases, with 9 bases between them. From germline, CDR1 is MRHNA and CDR2 SNTAGT. CDR3 size: 14 residues. This CDR3 reads CASSFEASTDTQYF. CDR3 DNA sequence: TGTGCCAGCAGTTTTGAAGCTAGCACAGATACGCAGTATTTT.

J is TRBJ2-5 and V is TRBV19; 9 bases are a match to TRBD1. CDR1 and CDR2 from the germline V gene are LNHDA and SQIVND (reference sequence). There are 15 residues in the CDR3. V dropped 4 bases and J dropped 5; count of bases not matched to a gene: 8. The CDR3 loop reads CASSTGTGRGETQYF. CDR3 coding DNA: TGTGCCAGTAGTACCGGGACAGGGCGAGGGGAGACCCAGTACTTC.

The genes are TRBV4-1 and TRBJ1-6; TRBD1 might be the D (6 bases). Germline V lookup: CDR1 MGHRA, CDR2 YSYEKL. The CDR3 has 17 residues. The germline V and J ends were trimmed by 4 bases and 7 bases, with 20 bases remaining between them. In DNA, the CDR3 is TGCGCCAGCAGCCTCCACAGGGTGCCTAATCAGAATTCACCCCTCCACTTT. As protein: CASSLHRVPNQNSPLHF.

The rearrangement uses TRBV13 and TRBJ1-4, with D perhaps TRBD1 (5 bases). Looked up from germline, CDR1 is PRHDT and CDR2 is FYEKMQ (reference sequence). V was pared by 5 bases and J by 12 bases, with 25 bases between. The CDR3 consists of 16 residues. CDR3 in amino acids: CASSTLTGGERRQLFF. The CDR3 nucleotides are TGTGCCAGCAGCACCTTGACCGGAGGGGAACGCCGGCAACTGTTTTTT.

This chain connects TRBV7-9 to TRBJ1-1; weak D call: TRBD1 (6 bases). This CDR3 region has 15 residues. V was shortened by 5 bases and J by 2 bases, with 15 bases between the two germline ends. Germline V CDR1 and CDR2: SEHNR, FQNEAQ (reference sequence). This CDR3 reads CASSRGRTENTEAFF. CDR3 DNA sequence: TGTGCCAGCAGCCGCGGAAGGACAGAAAACACTGAAGCTTTCTTT.

The chain recombines TRBV4-3 with TRBJ2-5; D perhaps matches TRBD2 (7 bases). Germline V gene lookup returns CDR1 LGHNA and CDR2 YSLEER. Trimming left V 1 base short and J 4 bases short, with 13 bases between. This CDR3 is 15 amino acids long. CDR3 nucleotides: TGCGCCAGCAGCCAAGGGGGGGGCGGGGCAGAGACCCAGTACTTC. Translated: CASSQGGGGAETQYF.

J is TRBJ2-2 and V is TRBV5-1, with TRBD2 identical over 9 bases. CDR1 SGHRS and CDR2 YFSETQ come from the germline V gene. V lost 2 bases to trimming and J lost 4 bases; unmatched junction nucleotides: 6. This CDR3 region has 16 residues. In DNA, the CDR3 is TGCGCCAGCAGCTTCGTAGCGGGAGCGCTCACCGGGGAGCTGTTTTTT. Translating it yields CASSFVAGALTGELFF. Full variable domain (missing parts from reference TRBV5-1 and TRBJ2-2): KAGVTQTPRYLIKTRGQQVTLSCSPISGHRSVSWYQQTPGQGLQFLFEYFSETQRNKGNFPGRFSGRQFSNSRSEMNVSTLELGDSALYLCASSFVAGALTGELFFGEGSRLTVL.

This clone appeared once. The CDR3 sequence: CASSLGAQGVDYGYTF. The DNA for the CDR3 is TGTGCCAGCAGCCTAGGGGCACAGGGCGTAGACTATGGCTACACCTTC. This chain connects TRBV28 to TRBJ1-2, with D possibly TRBD1 on 6 matching bases. Trimming pared 6 bases from V and 3 bases from J, leaving 20 bases between. Per the germline V gene, CDR1 is MDHEN and CDR2 is SYDVKM. The CDR3 covers 16 residues.

The chain uses TRBV9 and TRBJ2-5; tentative D call: TRBD2 (7 bases). Trimming pared 4 bases from V and 5 bases from J, leaving 18 bases between. The CDR3 covers 15 residues. Germline V gene lookup returns CDR1 SGDLS and CDR2 YYNGEE. The CDR3 nucleotides are TGTGCCAGCAGCACATCTAGCGGAGGGGGGGAGACCCAGTACTTC. Translation gives CASSTSSGGGETQYF.

V gene TRBV12-3 or TRBV12-4 combines with J gene TRBJ1-5; D is ambiguous. CDR3 length: 13 residues. The germline V and J ends were trimmed by 6 bases and 1 base, with 7 bases remaining between them. CDR3 protein: CASRKQSNQPQHF. The CDR3 DNA is TGTGCCAGCAGGAAACAAAGCAATCAGCCCCAGCATTTT.

The chain links TRBV2 to TRBJ2-7, with D perhaps TRBD1 (6 bases). The CDR3 extends over 15 amino acids. V was clipped by 4 bases and J by 2 bases, with 15 bases between them. The germline gives CDR1 SNHLY, CDR2 FYNNEI. CDR3 amino acids: CASSVPRDTAYEQYF. In DNA, the CDR3 is TGTGCCAGCAGTGTCCCCCGGGACACGGCCTACGAGCAGTACTTC.

The sample holds a few counts of this clone. The chain employs TRBV18 and TRBJ1-3; 9 bases match TRBD1. V shed 3 bases and J 5 bases; nucleotides not matched to a gene: 2. Germline CDR1 reads KGHSH; CDR2 reads LQKENI. The CDR3 contains 14 residues. DNA for the CDR3: TGTGCCAGCTCACCGGGACAGGGCCGAAACACCATATATTTT. It is translated as CASSPGQGRNTIYF.

CDR3 region: CASSPWGSTEAFF. The CDR3, as DNA: TGTGCCAGTAGTCCTTGGGGCAGCACTGAAGCTTTCTTT. The chain uses TRBV19 and TRBJ1-1; weak D call: TRBD1 (5 bases). Germline loops: CDR1 LNHDA, CDR2 SQIVND (reference sequence). V lost 5 bases to trimming and J lost 4 bases, with 11 bases between them. The CDR3 covers 13 residues. Complete variable domain (other parts from reference TRBV19 and TRBJ1-1): DGGITQSPKYLFRKEGQNVTLSCEQNLNHDAMYWYRQDPGQGLRLIYYSQIVNDFQKGDIAEGYSVSREKKESFPLTVTSAQKNPTAFYLCASSPWGSTEAFFGQGTRLTVV.

The V and J genes are TRBV24-1 and TRBJ2-1; TRBD2 matches 12 bases. CDR3 length equals 16 residues. Germline trimming cut 4 bases from V and 5 bases from J; bases unmatched to any gene: 5. Germline loops: CDR1 KGHDR, CDR2 SFDVKD. CDR3 sequence (DNA): TGTGCCACCAGTGACCGGACTAGCGGGGACAACAATGAGCAGTTCTTC. Translating gives CATSDRTSGDNNEQFF.

This clone was observed a single time. J is TRBJ2-7 and V is TRBV3-1 (or the pseudogene TRBV3-2); D is ambiguous. CDR3 size: 15 residues. Deletions cut 0 bases from V and 0 bases from J, with 9 bases between. Germline loops: CDR1 LGHDT, CDR2 YNNKEL (reference sequence). The DNA for the CDR3 is TGTGCCAGCAGCCAAGACGGCAGGCTCTCCTACGAGCAGTACTTC. It specifies CASSQDGRLSYEQYF.